Listed here are 8 T cell receptor beta chains from one sample, sequenced in a study of cytomegalovirus exposure and HLA in healthy donors. The primer mix had 60 Vbeta and 13 Jbeta primers. This table comes from immunoSEQ multiplex PCR, and its TCRdb copy is limited to in-frame clones, with some not included. Here the sample spans 120,000 to 150,000 clones, roughly 66% being singletons. Material: PBMCs. The receptors here all came from a woman aged 55-70 years in good health and CMV-seronegative.

Concerning this clone: An end of the junction does not agree with germline; a read error may underlie this. The chain uses TRBV7-9 and TRBJ1-1, with 7 bases aligning to TRBD1. Germline V gene sequence: CDR1 SEHNR, CDR2 FQNEAQ (reference sequence). This CDR3 is 15 amino acids long. CDR3 residues: CSSRPSTGMNTEAFF. The CDR3 bases are TGTTCCAGCAGACCCTCGACAGGGATGAACACTGAAGCTTTCTTT.

Only a few counts were recorded for this clone. The chain uses TRBV7-6 and TRBJ2-5; D ambiguous. Germline V CDR1 and CDR2: SGHVS, FNYEAQ. The CDR3 loop spans 12 amino acids. Trimming stripped 4 bases from V and 1 base from J, with 4 bases between. DNA of the CDR3: TGTGCCAGCAGCTCCCGCCAAGAGACCCAGTACTTC. This gives the protein CASSSRQETQYF.

V is TRBV7-2 and J is TRBJ2-3; 9 nucleotides agree with TRBD2. V lost 0 bases and J lost 2; bases outside the gene matches: 6. This CDR3 contains 17 residues. Per the germline V gene, CDR1 is SGHTA and CDR2 is FQGNSA. CDR3 sequence (DNA): TGTGCCAGCAGCTTAGCGGGAACTAGCGGGTCCACAGATACGCAGTATTTT. Residues: CASSLAGTSGSTDTQYF.

The chain is built from TRBV10-3 and TRBJ2-1; tentative D call: TRBD1 (5 bases). Between the trimmed V and J ends, which lost 6 bases and 8 bases, there was a span of 11 bases. CDR3 length equals 12 residues. Germline V gene data show CDR1 as ENHRY and CDR2 as SYGVKD. In DNA form, the CDR3 reads TGTGCCATCAGGACCCAGGGCGATGAGCAGTTCTTC. As protein: CAIRTQGDEQFF.

This clone has only a few counts. The CDR3 region is CASSLQGHSGNTIYF. Written as DNA, the CDR3 is TGTGCCAGTAGTCTACAGGGCCACTCTGGAAACACCATATATTTT. The J gene is TRBJ1-3, the V gene TRBV19, with D possibly matching TRBD1 (6 bases). V lost 5 bases, J lost 0 bases, and 11 bases lay in between. The CDR3 spans 15 residues. The V gene's germline CDR1 is LNHDA and CDR2 SQIVND (reference sequence). Complete variable domain (other parts from reference TRBV19 and TRBJ1-3): DGGITQSPKYLFRKEGQNVTLSCEQNLNHDAMYWYRQDPGQGLRLIYYSQIVNDFQKGDIAEGYSVSREKKESFPLTVTSAQKNPTAFYLCASSLQGHSGNTIYFGEGSWLTVV.

The CDR3: CASSSGRSSTYEQYF. The DNA of the CDR3 is TGCGCCAGCAGCAGCGGGAGGTCCAGCACCTACGAGCAGTACTTC. J is TRBJ2-7 and V is TRBV4-3; 9 positions agree with TRBD2. This CDR3 is built from 15 residues. Germline V CDR1 and CDR2: LGHNA, YSLEER. V was pared by 5 bases and J by 2 bases, with 7 bases of the junction left unmatched.

V and J are TRBV5-5 and TRBJ2-1, with TRBD1 as a possible D gene (6 bases). This CDR3 is built from 17 residues. Trimming took 0 bases from V and 0 from J, leaving 13 bases between them. Germline loops: CDR1 SGHKS, CDR2 YYEKEE (reference sequence). CDR3 amino acids: CASSLGPTGFSYNEQFF. The CDR3 nucleotides are TGTGCCAGCAGCTTGGGGCCGACAGGATTCTCCTACAATGAGCAGTTCTTC. Full variable domain (rest looked up from reference TRBV5-5 and TRBJ2-1): DAGVTQSPTHLIKTRGQQVTLRCSPISGHKSVSWYQQVLGQGPQFIFQYYEKEERGRGNFPDRFSARQFPNYSSELNVNALLLGDSALYLCASSLGPTGFSYNEQFFGPGTRLTVL.

The rearrangement joins TRBV18 to TRBJ1-2; 10 nucleotides align to TRBD1. The CDR3 has 14 residues. Germline values: CDR1 KGHSH, CDR2 LQKENI. J lost 7 bases, V lost 3 bases, and 5 bases had no gene match. In nucleotides, the CDR3 is TGTGCCAGCTCACCCGGGACAGGGGAGTTTGGCTACACCTTC. This encodes CASSPGTGEFGYTF.